This TCR beta chain came from a study of shared clonotypes between healthy human individuals. Study-level results: Memory subsets had estimated richness that was generally smaller than that of naive subsets.

Notes on this clone: Its antigen is not known.

Sequencing was performed with immunoSEQ multiplex PCR; in TCRdb, only in-frame clones are kept and a portion is missing. The sample lists around 2.1 million clones; roughly 91% were seen once. CD45RO-negative cells were positively selected for CCR7, leaving out terminally differentiated effector memory CD45RA+ cells. Adult donors, all healthy and HIV-negative, had no recent acute infections or vaccinations. V was trimmed by 9 bases and J by 0 bases, leaving 11 bases between them. Germline V lookup: CDR1 LNHDA, CDR2 SQIVND (reference sequence). The CDR3 is 14 residues long. This TCR was recovered from a man aged 18 to 30 in good health. Some clones in this sample may be carry-over from other donors' samples. Material for sequencing was naive CD8+ T cells from PBMCs. The V gene is TRBV19, the J gene TRBJ2-2; D unclear. CDR3 DNA sequence: TGTGCCAGCAGTGACGGCCCGAACACCGGGGAGCTGTTTTTT. Amino acids: CASSDGPNTGELFF.